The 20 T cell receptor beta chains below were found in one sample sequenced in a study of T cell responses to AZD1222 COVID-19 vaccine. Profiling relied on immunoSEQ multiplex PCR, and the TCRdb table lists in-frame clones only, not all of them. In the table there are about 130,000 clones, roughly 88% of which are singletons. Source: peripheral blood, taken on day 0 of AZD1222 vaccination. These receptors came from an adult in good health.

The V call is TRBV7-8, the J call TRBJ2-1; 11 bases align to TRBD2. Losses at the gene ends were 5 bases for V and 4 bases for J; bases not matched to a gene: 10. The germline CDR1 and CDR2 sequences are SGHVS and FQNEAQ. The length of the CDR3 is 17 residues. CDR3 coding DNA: TGTGCCAGCAGCCCGGGGTGGGGGACTAGCGGATACAATGAGCAGTTCTTC. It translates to CASSPGWGTSGYNEQFF. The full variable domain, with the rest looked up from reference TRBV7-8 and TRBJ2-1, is GAGVSQSPRYKVAKRGQDVALRCDPISGHVSLFWYQQALGQGPEFLTYFQNEAQLDKSGLPSDRFFAERPEGSVSTLKIQRTQQEDSAVYLCASSPGWGTSGYNEQFFGPGTRLTVL.

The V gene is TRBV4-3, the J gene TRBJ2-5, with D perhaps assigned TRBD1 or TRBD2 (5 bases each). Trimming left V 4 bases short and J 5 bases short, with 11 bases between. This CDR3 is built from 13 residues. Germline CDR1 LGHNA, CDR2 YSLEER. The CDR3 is CASSPRGGETQYF. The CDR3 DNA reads TGCGCCAGCAGCCCGAGGGGTGGGGAGACCCAGTACTTC.

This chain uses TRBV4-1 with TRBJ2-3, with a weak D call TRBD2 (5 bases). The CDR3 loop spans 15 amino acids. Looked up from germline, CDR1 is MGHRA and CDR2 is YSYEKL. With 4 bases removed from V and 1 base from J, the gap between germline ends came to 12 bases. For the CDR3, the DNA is TGCGCCAGCAGCCTAGCGAGTCCTGGCACAGATACGCAGTATTTT. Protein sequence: CASSLASPGTDTQYF.

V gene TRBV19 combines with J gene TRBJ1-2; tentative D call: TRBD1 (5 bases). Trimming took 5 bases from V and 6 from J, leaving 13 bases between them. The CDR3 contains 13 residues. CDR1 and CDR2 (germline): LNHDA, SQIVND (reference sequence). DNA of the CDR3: TGTGCCAGTAGTCCTTTCGGGGGAGATGGCTACACCTTC. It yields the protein CASSPFGGDGYTF.

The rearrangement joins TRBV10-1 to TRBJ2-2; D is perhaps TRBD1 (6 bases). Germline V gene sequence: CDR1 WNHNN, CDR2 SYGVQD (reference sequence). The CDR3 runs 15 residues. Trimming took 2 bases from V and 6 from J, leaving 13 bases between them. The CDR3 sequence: CASSETTGLSGELFF. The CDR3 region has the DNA TGCGCCAGCAGTGAGACCACAGGGTTGTCCGGGGAGCTGTTTTTT.

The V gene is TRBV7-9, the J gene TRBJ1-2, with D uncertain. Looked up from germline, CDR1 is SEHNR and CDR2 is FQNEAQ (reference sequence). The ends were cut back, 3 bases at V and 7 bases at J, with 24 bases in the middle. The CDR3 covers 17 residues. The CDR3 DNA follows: TGTGCCAGCAGCTTGTCAGAGCAGTTCGGCTCGGCCGGTGGCTACACCTTC. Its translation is CASSLSEQFGSAGGYTF.

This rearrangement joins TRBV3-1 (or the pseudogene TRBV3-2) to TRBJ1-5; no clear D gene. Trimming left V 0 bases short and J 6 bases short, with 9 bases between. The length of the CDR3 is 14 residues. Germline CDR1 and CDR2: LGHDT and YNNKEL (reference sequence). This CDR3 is CASSQDPGGQPQHF. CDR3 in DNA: TGTGCCAGCAGCCAAGATCCAGGTGGTCAGCCCCAGCATTTT.

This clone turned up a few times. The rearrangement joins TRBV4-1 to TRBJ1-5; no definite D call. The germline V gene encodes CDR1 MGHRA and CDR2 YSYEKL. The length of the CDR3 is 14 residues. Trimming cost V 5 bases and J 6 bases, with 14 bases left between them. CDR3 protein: CASSVDDRPQPQHF. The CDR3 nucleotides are TGCGCCAGCAGCGTTGACGACCGCCCTCAGCCCCAGCATTTT.

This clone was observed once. The CDR3 DNA reads as TGTGCCTGGAGTGTGTCCTTAAATGAAAAACTGTTTTTT. Translated: CAWSVSLNEKLFF. The rearrangement uses TRBV30 and TRBJ1-4; D not certain. CDR1 is GTSNPN and CDR2 is SVGIG in the germline V gene (reference sequence). Trimming removed 0 bases at V and 5 bases at J, with 7 bases between. The CDR3 length is 13 residues.

The CDR3 here is CASSQTGLSSYNSPLHF. Here the CDR3 DNA reads TGTGCCAGCTCGCAAACGGGACTCAGCTCCTATAATTCACCCCTCCACTTT. J is TRBJ1-6 and V is TRBV18; perhaps TRBD1 as D (5 bases). V dropped 6 bases and J dropped 0 bases, with 15 bases sitting between them. This CDR3 comprises 17 residues. Germline-derived CDR1 and CDR2 are KGHSH and LQKENI.

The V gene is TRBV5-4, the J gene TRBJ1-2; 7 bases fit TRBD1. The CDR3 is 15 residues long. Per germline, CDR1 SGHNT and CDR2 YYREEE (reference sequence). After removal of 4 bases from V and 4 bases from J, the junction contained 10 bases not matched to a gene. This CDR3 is CASSQTGIGGYGYTF. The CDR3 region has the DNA TGTGCCAGCAGCCAGACAGGGATTGGAGGCTATGGCTACACCTTC. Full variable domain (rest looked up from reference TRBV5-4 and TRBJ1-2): ETGVTQSPTHLIKTRGQQVTLRCSSQSGHNTVSWYQQALGQGPQFIFQYYREEENGRGNFPPRFSGLQFPNYSSELNVNALELDDSALYLCASSQTGIGGYGYTFGSGTRLTVV.

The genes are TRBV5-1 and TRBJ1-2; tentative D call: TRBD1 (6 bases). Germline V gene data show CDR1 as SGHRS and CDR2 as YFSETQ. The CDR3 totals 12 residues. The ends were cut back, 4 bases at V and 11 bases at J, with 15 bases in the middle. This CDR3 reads CASSPEGGAYTF. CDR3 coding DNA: TGCGCCAGCAGCCCCGAGGGGGGAGCATACACCTTC.

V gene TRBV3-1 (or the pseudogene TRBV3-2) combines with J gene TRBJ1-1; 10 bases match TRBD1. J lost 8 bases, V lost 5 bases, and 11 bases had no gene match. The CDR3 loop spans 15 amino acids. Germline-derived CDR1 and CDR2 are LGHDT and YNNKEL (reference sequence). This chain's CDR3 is CASSSRQGALREAFF. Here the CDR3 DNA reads TGTGCCAGCAGCTCCCGACAGGGGGCCCTGAGAGAAGCTTTCTTT.

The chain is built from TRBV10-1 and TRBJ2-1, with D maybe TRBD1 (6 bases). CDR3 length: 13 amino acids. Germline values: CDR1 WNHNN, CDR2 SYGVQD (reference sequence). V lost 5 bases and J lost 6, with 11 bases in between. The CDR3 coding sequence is TGCGCCAGCAGTTTTGCAGGGGTCAATGAGCAGTTCTTC. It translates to CASSFAGVNEQFF.

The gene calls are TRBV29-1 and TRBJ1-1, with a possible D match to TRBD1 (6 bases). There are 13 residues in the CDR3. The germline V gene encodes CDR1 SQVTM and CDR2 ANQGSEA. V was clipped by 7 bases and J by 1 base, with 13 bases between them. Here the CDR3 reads CSAVRGRNTEAFF. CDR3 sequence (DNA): TGCAGCGCCGTCAGGGGCCGGAACACTGAAGCTTTCTTT.

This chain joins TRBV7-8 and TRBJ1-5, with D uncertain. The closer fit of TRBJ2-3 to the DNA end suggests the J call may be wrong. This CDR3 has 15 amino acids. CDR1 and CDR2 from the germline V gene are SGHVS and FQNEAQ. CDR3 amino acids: CASSLEWGVNQPQYF. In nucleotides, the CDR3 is TGTGCCAGCAGCTTGGAGTGGGGTGTCAATCAGCCCCAGTATTTT.

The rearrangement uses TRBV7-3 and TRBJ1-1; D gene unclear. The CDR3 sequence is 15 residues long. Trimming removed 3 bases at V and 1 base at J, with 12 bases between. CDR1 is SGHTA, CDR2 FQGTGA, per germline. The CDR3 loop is CASSLLGVENTEAFF. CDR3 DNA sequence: TGTGCCAGCAGCTTGCTTGGGGTCGAGAACACTGAAGCTTTCTTT.

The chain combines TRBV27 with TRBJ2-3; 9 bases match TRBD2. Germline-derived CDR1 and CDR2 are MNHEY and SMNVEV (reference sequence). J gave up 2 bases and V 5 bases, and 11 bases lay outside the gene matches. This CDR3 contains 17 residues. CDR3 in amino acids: CASSQPLTSGNTDTQYF. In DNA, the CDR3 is TGTGCCAGCAGTCAACCACTGACTAGCGGTAACACAGATACGCAGTATTTT.

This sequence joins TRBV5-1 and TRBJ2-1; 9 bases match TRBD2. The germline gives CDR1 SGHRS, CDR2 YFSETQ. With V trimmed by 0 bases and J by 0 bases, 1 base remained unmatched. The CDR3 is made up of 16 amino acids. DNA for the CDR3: TGCGCCAGCAGCTTGGATAGCGGGAGCTCCTACAATGAGCAGTTCTTC. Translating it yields CASSLDSGSSYNEQFF.

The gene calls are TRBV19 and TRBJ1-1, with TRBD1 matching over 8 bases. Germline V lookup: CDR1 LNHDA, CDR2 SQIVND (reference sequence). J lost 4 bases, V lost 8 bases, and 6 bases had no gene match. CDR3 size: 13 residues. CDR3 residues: CASRPDRVTEAFF. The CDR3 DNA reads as TGTGCCAGTCGCCCGGACAGGGTCACTGAAGCTTTCTTT.